This T cell receptor (beta chain) was sequenced during a study of blood T cell repertoires in COVID-19. Turning to the study itself: From the United States, Italy and Spain came samples of acute and convalescent COVID-19. T cells, B-cell-depleted T cells, or PBMCs provided the cDNA or gDNA that served as material.

Germline CDR1 and CDR2: SNHLY and FYNNEI. Trimming took 6 bases from V and 10 from J, leaving 11 bases between them. The CDR3 runs to 11 residues. In the source study's methods: Reference gene primer amplification yielded estimated nucleated cell counts. Generated by immunoSEQ multiplex PCR, the TCRdb table keeps only in-frame clones and is missing some. That table gives V, J and clone size, and the DNA gave D and trimming. The sample shows about 340,000 clones, approximately 90% of them seen only once. This clonotype was obtained from a woman between 18 and 29 years old who had recovered from COVID-19. The sequenced sample was peripheral blood. This chain connects TRBV2 to TRBJ2-3, with TRBD2 as a possible D gene (6 bases). CDR3 bases: TGTGCCAGCAGCAGGAGGGTGGCGCAGTATTTT. This codes for CASSRRVAQYF.